The T cell receptor (beta chain) under discussion was sequenced for a study of Graves' ophthalmopathy and Graves' hyperthyroidism. The table lists this clonotype with many counts. Its target is unknown. Its ends do not fully match the called genes, so a read error is possible. Germline-derived CDR1 and CDR2 are DFQATT and SNEGSKA (reference sequence). The CDR3 has 15 residues. Study-wide results and limits: The model predicted ophthalmopathy progression with 60% to 71% sensitivity and approximately 72% specificity.

From RNA, the CDR3 regions of TCR beta chains were amplified and sequenced. HTBI primers were employed in first-round RT-PCR, then a second-round multiplex PCR followed. TCRdb re-called the multiplex PCR reads through MiXCR, storing one row per CDR3 protein. The sample lists hundreds of thousands of distinct CDR3 sequences, around 20% occurring once. Hyperthyroidism patients had new diagnoses, durations under 2 months, and ages of 18 to 65. Physicians reached a diagnosis by relying on clinical symptoms, serum thyroxine, TRAb, thyroid ultrasound and orbital computed tomography. The source of this sequence is a woman between 18 and 29 years old with stable Graves' hyperthyroidism. The source material was peripheral blood. This sequence joins TRBV20-1 and TRBJ1-1; 9 bases line up with TRBD1. CDR3 nucleotide sequence: TGCGGTGCTAGAGAACCGACAGGGGGGAACACTGAAGCTTTCTTT. This translates into CGAREPTGGNTEAFF.